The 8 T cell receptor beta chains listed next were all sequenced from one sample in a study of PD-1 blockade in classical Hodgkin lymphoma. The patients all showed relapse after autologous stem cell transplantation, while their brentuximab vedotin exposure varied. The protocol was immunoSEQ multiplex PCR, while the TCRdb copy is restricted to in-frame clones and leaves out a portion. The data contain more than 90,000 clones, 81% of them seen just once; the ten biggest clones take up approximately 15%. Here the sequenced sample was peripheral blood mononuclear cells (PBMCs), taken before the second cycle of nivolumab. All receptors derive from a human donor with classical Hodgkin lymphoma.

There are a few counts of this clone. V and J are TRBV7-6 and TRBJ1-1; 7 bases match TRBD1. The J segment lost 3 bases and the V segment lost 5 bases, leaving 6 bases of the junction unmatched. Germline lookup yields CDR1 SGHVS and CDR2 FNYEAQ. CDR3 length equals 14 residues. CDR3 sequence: CASSQNRGDTEAFF. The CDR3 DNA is TGTGCCAGCAGCCAGAACAGGGGTGACACTGAAGCTTTCTTT.

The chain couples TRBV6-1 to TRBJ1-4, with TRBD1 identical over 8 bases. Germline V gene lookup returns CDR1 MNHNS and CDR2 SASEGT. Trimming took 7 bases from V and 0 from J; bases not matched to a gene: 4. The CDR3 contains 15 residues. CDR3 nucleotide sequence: TGTGCCAGCAACGGACAGGGTGCAACTAATGAAAAACTGTTTTTT. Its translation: CASNGQGATNEKLFF.

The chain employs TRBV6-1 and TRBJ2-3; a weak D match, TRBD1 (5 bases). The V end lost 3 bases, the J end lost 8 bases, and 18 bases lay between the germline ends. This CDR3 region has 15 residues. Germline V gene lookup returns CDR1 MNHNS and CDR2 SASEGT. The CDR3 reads CASSDRAGSQGTQYF. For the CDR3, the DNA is TGTGCCAGCAGTGATAGGGCAGGTAGCCAGGGTACGCAGTATTTT.

CDR3 residues: CASSGDQSRNEQFF. CDR3 sequence (DNA): TGTGCCAGTAGCGGGGACCAAAGTAGGAATGAGCAGTTCTTC. This sequence joins TRBV19 and TRBJ2-1; the D call may be TRBD1 or TRBD2 (5 bases each). CDR3 size: 14 residues. Trimming pared 6 bases from V and 7 bases from J, leaving 16 bases between. Germline CDR1 and CDR2: LNHDA and SQIVND (reference sequence).

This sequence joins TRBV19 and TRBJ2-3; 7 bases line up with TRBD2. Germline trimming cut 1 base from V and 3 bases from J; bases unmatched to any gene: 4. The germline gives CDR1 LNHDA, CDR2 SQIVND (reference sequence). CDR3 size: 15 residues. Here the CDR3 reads CASSIGAGRTDTQYF. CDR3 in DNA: TGTGCCAGTAGTATAGGAGCGGGAAGGACAGATACGCAGTATTTT.

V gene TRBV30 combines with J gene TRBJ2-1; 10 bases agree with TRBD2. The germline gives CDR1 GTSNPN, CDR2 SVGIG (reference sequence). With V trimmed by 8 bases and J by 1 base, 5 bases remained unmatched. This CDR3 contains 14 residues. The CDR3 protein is CARLAGGSYNEQFF. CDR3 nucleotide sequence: TGTGCCCGGTTAGCGGGAGGTTCCTACAATGAGCAGTTCTTC.

DNA of the CDR3: TGCGCCAGCAGCGTGGGACTAGAGACCGGGGAGCTGTTTTTT. This encodes CASSVGLETGELFF. This chain uses TRBV5-1 with TRBJ2-2; 8 bases fit TRBD2. There are 14 residues in the CDR3. Germline V gene lookup returns CDR1 SGHRS and CDR2 YFSETQ. J was trimmed by 5 bases and V by 4 bases; bases with no gene match: 4. Full variable domain (rest looked up from reference TRBV5-1 and TRBJ2-2): KAGVTQTPRYLIKTRGQQVTLSCSPISGHRSVSWYQQTPGQGLQFLFEYFSETQRNKGNFPGRFSGRQFSNSRSEMNVSTLELGDSALYLCASSVGLETGELFFGEGSRLTVL.

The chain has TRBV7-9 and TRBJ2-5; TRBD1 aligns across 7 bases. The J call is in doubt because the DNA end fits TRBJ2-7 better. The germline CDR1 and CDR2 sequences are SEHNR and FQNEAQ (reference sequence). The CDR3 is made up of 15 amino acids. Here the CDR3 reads CASSPGQAISYEQYF. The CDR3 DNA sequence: TGTGCCAGCAGCCCAGGACAGGCAATCTCCTACGAGCAGTACTTC.